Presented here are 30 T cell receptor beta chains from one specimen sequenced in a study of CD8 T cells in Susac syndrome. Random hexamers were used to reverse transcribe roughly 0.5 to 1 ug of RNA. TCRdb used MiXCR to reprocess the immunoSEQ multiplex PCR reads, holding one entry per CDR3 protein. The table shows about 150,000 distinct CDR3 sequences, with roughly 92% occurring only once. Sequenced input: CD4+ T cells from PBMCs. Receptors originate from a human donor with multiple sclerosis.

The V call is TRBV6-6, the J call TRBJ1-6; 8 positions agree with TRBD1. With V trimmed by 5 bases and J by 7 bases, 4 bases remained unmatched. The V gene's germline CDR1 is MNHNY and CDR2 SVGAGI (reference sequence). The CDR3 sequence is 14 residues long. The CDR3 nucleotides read TGTGCCAGCAGTGTAGGACAGGGAAATTCACCCCTCCACTTT. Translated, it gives CASSVGQGNSPLHF.

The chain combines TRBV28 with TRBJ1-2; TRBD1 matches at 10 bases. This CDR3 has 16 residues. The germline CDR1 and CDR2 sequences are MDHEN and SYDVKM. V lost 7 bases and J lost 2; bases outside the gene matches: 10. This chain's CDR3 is CASKEPTGGGNYGYTF. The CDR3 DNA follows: TGTGCCAGCAAAGAACCGACAGGGGGCGGGAACTATGGCTACACCTTC.

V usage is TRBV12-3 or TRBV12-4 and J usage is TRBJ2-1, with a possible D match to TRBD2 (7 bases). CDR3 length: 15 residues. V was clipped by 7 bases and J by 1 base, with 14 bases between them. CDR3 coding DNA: TGTGCCAGCATTACGGGGGGCGGATCCTACAATGAGCAGTTCTTC. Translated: CASITGGGSYNEQFF.

The CDR3 DNA is TGTGCCAGCAGACCCGGACAGGCGAACTCCTACGAGCAGTACTTC. It encodes CASRPGQANSYEQYF. J is TRBJ2-7 and V is TRBV6-6; 7 bases are shared with TRBD1. The CDR3 has 15 residues. The germline CDR1 and CDR2 sequences are MNHNY and SVGAGI (reference sequence). V trimming: 6 bases; J trimming: 0 bases; junction bases outside the gene matches: 8.

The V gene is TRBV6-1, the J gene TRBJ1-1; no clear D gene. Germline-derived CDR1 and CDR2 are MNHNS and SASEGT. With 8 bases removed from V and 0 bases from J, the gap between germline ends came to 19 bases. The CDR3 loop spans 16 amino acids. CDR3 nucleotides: TGTGCCAGCGCAACGGGTGCCAGGCTAATGAACACTGAAGCTTTCTTT. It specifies CASATGARLMNTEAFF.

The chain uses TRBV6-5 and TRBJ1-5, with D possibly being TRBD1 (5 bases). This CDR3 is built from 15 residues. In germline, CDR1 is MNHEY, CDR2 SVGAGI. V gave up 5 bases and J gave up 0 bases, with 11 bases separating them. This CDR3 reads CASSHGGGSNQPQHF. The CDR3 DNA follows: TGTGCCAGCAGTCACGGTGGGGGTAGCAATCAGCCCCAGCATTTT.

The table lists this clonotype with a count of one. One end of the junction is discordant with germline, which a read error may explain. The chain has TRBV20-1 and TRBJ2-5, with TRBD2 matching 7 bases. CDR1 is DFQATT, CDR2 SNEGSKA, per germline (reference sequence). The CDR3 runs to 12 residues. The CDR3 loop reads CSARTSGETQYF. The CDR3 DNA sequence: TGCAGCGCTAGGACTAGTGGCGAGACCCAGTACTTC.

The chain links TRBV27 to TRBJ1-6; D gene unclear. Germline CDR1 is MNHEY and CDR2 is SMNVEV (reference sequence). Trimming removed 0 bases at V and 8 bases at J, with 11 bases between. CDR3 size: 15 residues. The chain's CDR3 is CASSLSPRGHSPLHF. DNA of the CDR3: TGTGCCAGCAGTTTATCGCCCAGAGGACATTCACCCCTCCACTTT.

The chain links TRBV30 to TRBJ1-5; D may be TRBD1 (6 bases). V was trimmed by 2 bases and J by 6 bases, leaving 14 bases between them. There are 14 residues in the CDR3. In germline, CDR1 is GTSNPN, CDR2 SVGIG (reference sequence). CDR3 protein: CAWSYGGAGQPQHF. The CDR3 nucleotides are TGTGCCTGGAGTTACGGGGGCGCGGGTCAGCCCCAGCATTTT. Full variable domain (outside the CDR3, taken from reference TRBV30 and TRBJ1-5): SQTIHQWPATLVQPVGSPLSLECTVEGTSNPNLYWYRQAAGRGLQLLFYSVGIGQISSEVPQNLSASRPQDRQFILSSKKLLLSDSGFYLCAWSYGGAGQPQHFGDGTRLSIL.

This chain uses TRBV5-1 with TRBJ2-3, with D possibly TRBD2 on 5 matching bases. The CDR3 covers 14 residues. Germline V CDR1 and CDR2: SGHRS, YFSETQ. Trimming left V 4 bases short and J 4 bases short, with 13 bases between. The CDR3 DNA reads TGCGCCAGCAGCACCGAGGGCGCCCCAGATACGCAGTATTTT. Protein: CASSTEGAPDTQYF.

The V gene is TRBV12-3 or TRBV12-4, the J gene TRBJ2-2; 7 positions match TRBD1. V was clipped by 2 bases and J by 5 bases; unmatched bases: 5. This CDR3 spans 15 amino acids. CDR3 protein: CASSLRQGRTGELFF. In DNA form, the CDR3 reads TGTGCCAGCAGTTTACGACAGGGCAGAACCGGGGAGCTGTTTTTT.

The CDR3 loop is CASSLTGGIGYTF. CDR3 coding DNA: TGTGCCAGCAGTTTAACAGGGGGAATTGGCTACACCTTC. The genes are TRBV28 and TRBJ1-2; 8 nucleotides align to TRBD1. The CDR3 runs to 13 residues. The junction had 3 bases not matched to a gene; V was cut back by 2 bases and J by 7 bases. CDR1 and CDR2 from the germline V gene are MDHEN and SYDVKM.

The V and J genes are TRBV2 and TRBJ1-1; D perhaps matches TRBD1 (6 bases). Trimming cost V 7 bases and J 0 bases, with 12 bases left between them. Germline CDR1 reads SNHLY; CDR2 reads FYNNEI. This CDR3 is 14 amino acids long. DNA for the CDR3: TGTGCCAGCACTCAAACAGGGATGAACACTGAAGCTTTCTTT. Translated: CASTQTGMNTEAFF.

As DNA, the CDR3 is TGTGCCAGCAGCCGGGACTACGAGCAGTACTTC. Protein sequence: CASSRDYEQYF. This rearrangement joins TRBV7-2 to TRBJ2-7, with TRBD2 as a possible D gene (5 bases). There are 11 residues in the CDR3. V lost 5 bases to trimming and J lost 3 bases, with 5 bases between them. Germline V gene lookup returns CDR1 SGHTA and CDR2 FQGNSA.

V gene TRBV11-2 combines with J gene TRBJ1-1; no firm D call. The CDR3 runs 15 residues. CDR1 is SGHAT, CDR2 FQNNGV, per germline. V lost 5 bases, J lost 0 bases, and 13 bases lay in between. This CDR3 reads CASSAHGKMNTEAFF. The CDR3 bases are TGTGCCAGCAGCGCGCATGGAAAAATGAACACTGAAGCTTTCTTT.

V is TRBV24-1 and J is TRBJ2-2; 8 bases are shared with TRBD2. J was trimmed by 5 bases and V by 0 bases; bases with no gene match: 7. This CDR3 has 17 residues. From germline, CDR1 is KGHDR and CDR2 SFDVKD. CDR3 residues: CATSDLTGKRGTGELFF. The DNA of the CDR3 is TGTGCCACCAGTGATTTGACAGGGAAGCGGGGGACCGGGGAGCTGTTTTTT.

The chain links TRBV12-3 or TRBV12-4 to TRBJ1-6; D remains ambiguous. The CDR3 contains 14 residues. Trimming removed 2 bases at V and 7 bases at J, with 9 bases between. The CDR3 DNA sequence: TGTGCCAGCAGTTTAAGTGTGACAAATTCACCCCTCCACTTT. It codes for CASSLSVTNSPLHF.

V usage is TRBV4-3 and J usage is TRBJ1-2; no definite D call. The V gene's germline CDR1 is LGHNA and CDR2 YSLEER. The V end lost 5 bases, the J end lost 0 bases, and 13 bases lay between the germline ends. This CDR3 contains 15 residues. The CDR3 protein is CASSTGGRANYGYTF. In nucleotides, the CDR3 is TGCGCCAGCAGCACGGGAGGGAGAGCTAACTATGGCTACACCTTC.

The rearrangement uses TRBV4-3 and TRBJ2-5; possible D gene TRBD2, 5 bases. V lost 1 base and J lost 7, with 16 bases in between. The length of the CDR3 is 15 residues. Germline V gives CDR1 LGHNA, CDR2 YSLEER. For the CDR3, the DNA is TGCGCCAGCAGCCAAGGCCAAAGTGGGAGTGTGACCCAGTACTTC. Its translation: CASSQGQSGSVTQYF.

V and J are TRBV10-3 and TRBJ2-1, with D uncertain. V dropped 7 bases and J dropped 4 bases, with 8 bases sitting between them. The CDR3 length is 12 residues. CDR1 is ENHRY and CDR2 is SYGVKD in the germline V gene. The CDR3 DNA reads TGTGCCATCAAGGCGGTTTACAATGAGCAGTTCTTC. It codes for CAIKAVYNEQFF.

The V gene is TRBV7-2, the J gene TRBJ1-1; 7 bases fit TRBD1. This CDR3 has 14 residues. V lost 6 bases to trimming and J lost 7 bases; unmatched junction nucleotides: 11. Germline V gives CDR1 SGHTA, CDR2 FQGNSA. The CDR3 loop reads CASRPPGQLYEAFF. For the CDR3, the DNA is TGTGCCAGCAGGCCTCCGGGACAGCTTTATGAAGCTTTCTTT.

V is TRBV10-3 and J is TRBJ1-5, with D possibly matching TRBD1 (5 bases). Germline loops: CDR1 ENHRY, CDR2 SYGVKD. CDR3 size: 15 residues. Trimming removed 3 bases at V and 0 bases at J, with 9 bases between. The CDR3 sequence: CAISDGAYSNQPQHF. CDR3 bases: TGTGCCATCAGTGATGGGGCTTATAGCAATCAGCCCCAGCATTTT.

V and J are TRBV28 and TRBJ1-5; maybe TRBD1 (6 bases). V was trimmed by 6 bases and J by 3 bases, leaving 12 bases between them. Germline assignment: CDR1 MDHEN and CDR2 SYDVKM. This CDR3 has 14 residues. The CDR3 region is CASRQTGFNQPQHF. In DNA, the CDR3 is TGTGCCAGCAGACAAACAGGGTTCAATCAGCCCCAGCATTTT. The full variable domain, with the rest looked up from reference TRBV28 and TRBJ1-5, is DVKVTQSSRYLVKRTGEKVFLECVQDMDHENMFWYRQDPGLGLRLIYFSYDVKMKEKGDIPEGYSVSREKKERFSLILESASTNQTSMYLCASRQTGFNQPQHFGDGTRLSIL.

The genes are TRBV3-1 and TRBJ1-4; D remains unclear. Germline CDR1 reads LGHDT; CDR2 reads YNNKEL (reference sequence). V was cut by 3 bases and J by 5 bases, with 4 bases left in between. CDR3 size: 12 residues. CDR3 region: CASSHQNEKLFF. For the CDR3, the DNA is TGTGCCAGCAGCCATCAGAATGAAAAACTGTTTTTT.

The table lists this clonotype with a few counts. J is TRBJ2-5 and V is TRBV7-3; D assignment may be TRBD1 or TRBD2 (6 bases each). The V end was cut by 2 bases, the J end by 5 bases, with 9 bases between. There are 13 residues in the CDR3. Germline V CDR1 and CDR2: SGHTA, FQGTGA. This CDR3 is CASSLVGGETQYF. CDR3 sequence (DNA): TGTGCCAGCAGCTTAGTAGGGGGGGAGACCCAGTACTTC.

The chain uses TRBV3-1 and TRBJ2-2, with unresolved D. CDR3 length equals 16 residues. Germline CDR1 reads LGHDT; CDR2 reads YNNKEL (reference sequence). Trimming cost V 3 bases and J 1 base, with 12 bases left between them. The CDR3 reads CASSQAAHQNTGELFF. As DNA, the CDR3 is TGTGCCAGCAGCCAGGCGGCCCACCAGAACACCGGGGAGCTGTTTTTT.

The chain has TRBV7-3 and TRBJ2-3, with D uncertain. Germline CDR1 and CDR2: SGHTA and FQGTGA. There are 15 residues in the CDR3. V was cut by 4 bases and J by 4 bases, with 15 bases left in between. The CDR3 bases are TGTGCCAGCAGCTCCCGGGCTCCTGGTGCAGATACGCAGTATTTT. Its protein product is CASSSRAPGADTQYF.

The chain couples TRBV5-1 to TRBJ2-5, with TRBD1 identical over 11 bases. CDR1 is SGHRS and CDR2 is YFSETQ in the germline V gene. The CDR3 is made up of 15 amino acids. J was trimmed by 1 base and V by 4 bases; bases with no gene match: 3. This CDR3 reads CASSGTGGIQETQYF. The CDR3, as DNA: TGCGCCAGCAGCGGGACAGGGGGGATCCAAGAGACCCAGTACTTC.

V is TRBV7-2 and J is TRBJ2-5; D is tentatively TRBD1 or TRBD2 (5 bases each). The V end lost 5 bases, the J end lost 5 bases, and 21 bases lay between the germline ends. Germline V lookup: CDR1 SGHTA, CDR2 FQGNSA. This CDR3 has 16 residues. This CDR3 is CASSLGGISWGETQYF. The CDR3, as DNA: TGTGCCAGCAGCCTCGGTGGGATTTCGTGGGGGGAGACCCAGTACTTC.

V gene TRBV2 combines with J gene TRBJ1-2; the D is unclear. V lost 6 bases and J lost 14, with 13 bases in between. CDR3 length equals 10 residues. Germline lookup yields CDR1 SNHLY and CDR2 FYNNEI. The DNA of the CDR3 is TGTGCCAGCAGCTTGTTTTTGTTAACCTTC. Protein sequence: CASSLFLLTF.